The next 4 T cell receptor beta chains were all read from a single sample in a study of metastatic and nonmetastatic thyroid tumors. MiXCR re-clonotyped the PCR reads for TCRdb. In the table there are fewer than 35,000 clones, 18% of which are singletons. No patient received treatment before thyroid surgery. The sample taken for sequencing was blood. These TCRs come from a female donor with papillary thyroid cancer or a benign thyroid nodule (not recorded which). Some clones in this sample may be carry-over from other donors' samples.

The chain has TRBV5-1 and TRBJ2-7; no definite D call. Germline CDR1 and CDR2: SGHRS and YFSETQ. V lost 5 bases and J 3 bases, leaving 21 bases between the germline ends. The CDR3 covers 16 residues. The CDR3: CASRVCSTFSFYEQYF. In DNA, the CDR3 is TGCGCCAGCAGGGTTTGTAGTACGTTCTCGTTCTACGAGCAGTACTTC.

In this sample, this clone turned up many times. This chain joins TRBV5-5 and TRBJ1-2; D gene uncertain. V gave up 2 bases and J gave up 0 bases, with 11 bases separating them. This CDR3 comprises 15 residues. CDR1 and CDR2 from the germline V gene are SGHKS and YYEKEE (reference sequence). The DNA for the CDR3 is TGTGCCAGCAGCTTTGCTCCGGGATCTAACTATGGCTACACCTTC. Translated: CASSFAPGSNYGYTF. Drawing the rest from reference TRBV5-5 and TRBJ1-2, the complete variable domain is DAGVTQSPTHLIKTRGQQVTLRCSPISGHKSVSWYQQVLGQGPQFIFQYYEKEERGRGNFPDRFSARQFPNYSSELNVNALLLGDSALYLCASSFAPGSNYGYTFGSGTRLTVV.

The sample holds many counts of this clone. This chain connects TRBV24-1 to TRBJ2-3, with D hard to call. The V gene's germline CDR1 is KGHDR and CDR2 SFDVKD. The V gene lost 0 bases and the J gene lost 4 bases, with 7 bases spanning the gap. CDR3 length: 14 residues. The CDR3 reads CATSDLRGSDTQYF. The CDR3 coding sequence is TGTGCCACCAGTGATTTGCGTGGTTCAGATACGCAGTATTTT.

About this clone: The final CDR3 position lacks the conserved phenylalanine or tryptophan, pointing to a likely read error. The chain uses TRBV7-3 and TRBJ2-5, with 7 bases lining up with TRBD2. Germline V gene data show CDR1 as SGHTA and CDR2 as FQGTGA. This CDR3 is 18 amino acids long. V shed 0 bases, J shed 4 bases, and the junction held 14 bases outside the gene matches. This chain's CDR3 is CASSLTTPLGGEIETQYL. The CDR3 DNA sequence: TGTGCCAGCAGCTTAACCACACCTTTGGGGGGGGAAATAGAGACCCAGTACCTC.